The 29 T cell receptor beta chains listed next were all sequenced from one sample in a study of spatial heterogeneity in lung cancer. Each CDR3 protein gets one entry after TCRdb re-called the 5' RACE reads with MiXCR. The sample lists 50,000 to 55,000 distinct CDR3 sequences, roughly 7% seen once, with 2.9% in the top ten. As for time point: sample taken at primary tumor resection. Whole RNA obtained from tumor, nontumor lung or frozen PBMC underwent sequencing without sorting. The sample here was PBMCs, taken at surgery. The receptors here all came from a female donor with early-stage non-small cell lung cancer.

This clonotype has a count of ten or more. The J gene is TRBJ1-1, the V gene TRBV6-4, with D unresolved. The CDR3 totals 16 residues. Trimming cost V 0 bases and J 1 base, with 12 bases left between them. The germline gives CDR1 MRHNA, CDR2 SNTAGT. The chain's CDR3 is CASSDSSPLANTEAFF. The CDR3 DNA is TGTGCCAGCAGTGACTCGTCCCCTTTAGCGAACACTGAAGCTTTCTTT.

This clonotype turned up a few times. The CDR3 region is CASGAGNEKLFF. The DNA for the CDR3 is TGTGCCAGCGGGGCGGGAAATGAAAAACTGTTTTTT. The chain combines TRBV28 with TRBJ1-4; tentatively, D is TRBD1 (5 bases). Germline CDR1 MDHEN, CDR2 SYDVKM. CDR3 length equals 12 residues. Trimming stripped 8 bases from V and 5 bases from J, with 9 bases between.

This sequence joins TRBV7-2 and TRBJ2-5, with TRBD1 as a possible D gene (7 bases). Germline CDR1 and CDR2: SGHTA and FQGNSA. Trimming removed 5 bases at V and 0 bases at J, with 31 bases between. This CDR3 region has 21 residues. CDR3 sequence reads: CASSLYFQGGARLKNQETQYF. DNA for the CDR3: TGTGCCAGCAGCCTTTACTTTCAGGGGGGCGCAAGGCTAAAAAACCAAGAGACCCAGTACTTC.

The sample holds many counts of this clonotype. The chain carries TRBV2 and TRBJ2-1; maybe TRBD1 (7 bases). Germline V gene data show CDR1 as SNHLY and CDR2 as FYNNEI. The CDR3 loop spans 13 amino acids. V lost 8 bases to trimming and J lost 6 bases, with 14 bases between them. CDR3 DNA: TGTGCCAGCGTTGGCGGGACAGCCAATGAGCAGTTCTTC. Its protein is CASVGGTANEQFF.

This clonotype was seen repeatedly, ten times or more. This CDR3 is CASSLVRVGTYEQYF. The CDR3 DNA reads TGTGCCAGCAGCTTAGTCCGGGTAGGCACCTACGAGCAGTACTTC. The chain uses TRBV11-2 and TRBJ2-7; D is undetermined. Germline V gene data show CDR1 as SGHAT and CDR2 as FQNNGV. Trimming left V 1 base short and J 2 bases short, with 12 bases between. The CDR3 has 15 residues. Filled out from reference TRBV11-2 and TRBJ2-7, the complete variable domain reads EAGVAQSPRYKIIEKRQSVAFWCNPISGHATLYWYQQILGQGPKLLIQFQNNGVVDDSQLPKDRFSAERLKGVDSTLKIQPAKLEDSAVYLCASSLVRVGTYEQYFGPGTRLTVT.

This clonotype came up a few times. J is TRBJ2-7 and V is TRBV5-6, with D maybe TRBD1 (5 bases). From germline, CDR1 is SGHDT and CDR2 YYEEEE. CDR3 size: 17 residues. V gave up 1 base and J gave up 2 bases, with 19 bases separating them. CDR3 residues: CASSLPPGWTRTYEQYF. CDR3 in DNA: TGTGCCAGCAGCTTGCCCCCAGGGTGGACCAGGACCTACGAGCAGTACTTC.

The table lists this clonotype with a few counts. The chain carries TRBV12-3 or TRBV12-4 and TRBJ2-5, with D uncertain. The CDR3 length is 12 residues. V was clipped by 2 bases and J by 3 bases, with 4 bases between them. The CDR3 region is CASSLTEETQYF. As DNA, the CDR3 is TGTGCCAGCAGTTTAACGGAAGAGACCCAGTACTTC.

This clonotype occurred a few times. The CDR3 DNA sequence: TGCAGCGTCTCCAATCCTCTAAGTACTAACTATGGCTACACCTTC. Translation: CSVSNPLSTNYGYTF. The chain combines TRBV29-1 with TRBJ1-2; D unclear. The CDR3 is 15 residues long. Germline V gene sequence: CDR1 SQVTM, CDR2 ANQGSEA. Trimming cost V 6 bases and J 0 bases, with 17 bases left between them.

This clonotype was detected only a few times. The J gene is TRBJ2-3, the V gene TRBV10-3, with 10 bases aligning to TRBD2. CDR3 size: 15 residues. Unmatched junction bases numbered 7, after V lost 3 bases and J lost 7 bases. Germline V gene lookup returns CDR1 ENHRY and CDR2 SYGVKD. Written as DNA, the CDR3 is TGTGCCATCAGTGAACCTAGCGGGGGAACTTATACGCAGTATTTT. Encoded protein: CAISEPSGGTYTQYF.

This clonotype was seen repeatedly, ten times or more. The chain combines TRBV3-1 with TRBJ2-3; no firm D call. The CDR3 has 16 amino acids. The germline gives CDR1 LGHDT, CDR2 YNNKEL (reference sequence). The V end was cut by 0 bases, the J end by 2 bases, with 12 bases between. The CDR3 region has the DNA TGTGCCAGCAGCCAAGATCGACGACCGACCACAGATACGCAGTATTTT. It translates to CASSQDRRPTTDTQYF.

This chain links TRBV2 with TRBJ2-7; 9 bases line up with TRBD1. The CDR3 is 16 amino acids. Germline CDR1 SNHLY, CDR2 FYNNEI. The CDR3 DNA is TGTGTCAGTGAGGAACAAACGGGACAGGGAAACTGGGAGCAGTACTTC. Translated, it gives CVSEEQTGQGNWEQYF.

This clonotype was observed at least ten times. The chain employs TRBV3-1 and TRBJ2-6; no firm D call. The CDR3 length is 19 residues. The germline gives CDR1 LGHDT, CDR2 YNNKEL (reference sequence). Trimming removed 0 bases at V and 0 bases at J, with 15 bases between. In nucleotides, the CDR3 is TGTGCCAGCAGCCAAGATCATTCCCCCCCCTTCTCTGGGGCCAACGTCCTGACTTTC. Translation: CASSQDHSPPFSGANVLTF.

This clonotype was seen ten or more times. In nucleotides, the CDR3 is TGTGCCAGCAGCCAAGTCCGATATGGTGAGCAGTTCTTC. This encodes CASSQVRYGEQFF. The chain links TRBV14 to TRBJ2-1; D remains ambiguous. Germline CDR1 and CDR2: SGHDN and FVKESK. The V end lost 1 base, the J end lost 9 bases, and 10 bases lay between the germline ends. CDR3 size: 13 residues.

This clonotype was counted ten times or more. CDR3 bases: TGTGCCAGCAGCCAGGGTGGACAGGGGAAAGGGGCTTTCTTT. Encoded protein: CASSQGGQGKGAFF. The chain uses TRBV4-2 and TRBJ1-1; 9 positions match TRBD1. The V gene end was trimmed by 3 bases and the J gene end by 11 bases; junction bases not matched to a gene: 10. The V gene's germline CDR1 is LGHNA and CDR2 YNFKEQ. CDR3 length: 14 residues.

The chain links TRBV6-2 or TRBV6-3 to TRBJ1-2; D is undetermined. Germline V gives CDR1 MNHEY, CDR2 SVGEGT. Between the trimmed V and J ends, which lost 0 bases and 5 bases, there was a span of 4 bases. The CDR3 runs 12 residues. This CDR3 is CASSYSGYGYTF. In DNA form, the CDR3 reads TGTGCCAGCAGTTACTCGGGGTATGGCTACACCTTC.

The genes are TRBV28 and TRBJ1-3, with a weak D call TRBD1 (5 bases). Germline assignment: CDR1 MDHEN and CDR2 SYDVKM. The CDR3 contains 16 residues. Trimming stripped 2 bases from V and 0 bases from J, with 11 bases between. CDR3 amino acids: CASSLNGASSGNTIYF. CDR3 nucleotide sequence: TGTGCCAGCAGTTTAAACGGGGCGAGCTCTGGAAACACCATATATTTT.

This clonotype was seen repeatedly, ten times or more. The CDR3 region has the DNA TGTGCCAGCAGCTTAACCCCTTGGGAGCAGTACTTC. It specifies CASSLTPWEQYF. V and J are TRBV7-3 and TRBJ2-7, with unresolved D. The CDR3 runs 12 residues. Germline-derived CDR1 and CDR2 are SGHTA and FQGTGA. V was shortened by 0 bases and J by 7 bases, with 7 bases between the two germline ends.

This chain's CDR3 is CATSRDGGTQETQYF. CDR3 DNA sequence: TGTGCCACCAGCAGAGATGGCGGAACCCAAGAGACCCAGTACTTC. This rearrangement joins TRBV15 to TRBJ2-5; D not resolved. Germline V gene data show CDR1 as LNHNV and CDR2 as YYDKDF (reference sequence). V gave up 0 bases and J gave up 1 base, with 9 bases separating them. The CDR3 length is 15 residues. Combining the CDR3 with reference TRBV15 and TRBJ2-5 gives the whole variable domain DAMVIQNPRYQVTQFGKPVTLSCSQTLNHNVMYWYQQKSSQAPKLLFHYYDKDFNNEADTPDNFQSRRPNTSFCFLDIRSPGLGDTAMYLCATSRDGGTQETQYFGPGTRLLVL.

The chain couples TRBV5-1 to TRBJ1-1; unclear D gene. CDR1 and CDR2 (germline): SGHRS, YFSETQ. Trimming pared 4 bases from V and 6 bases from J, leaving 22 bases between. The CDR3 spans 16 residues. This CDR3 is CASSLDGLLGEAEAFF. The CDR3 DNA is TGCGCCAGCAGCCTGGACGGCCTGTTAGGCGAGGCTGAAGCTTTCTTT.

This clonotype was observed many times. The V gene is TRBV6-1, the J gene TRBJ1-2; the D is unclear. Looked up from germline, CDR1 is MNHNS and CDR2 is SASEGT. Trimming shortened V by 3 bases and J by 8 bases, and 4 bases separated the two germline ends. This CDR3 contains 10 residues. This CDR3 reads CASSDLGYTF. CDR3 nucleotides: TGTGCCAGCAGTGACCTCGGCTACACCTTC.

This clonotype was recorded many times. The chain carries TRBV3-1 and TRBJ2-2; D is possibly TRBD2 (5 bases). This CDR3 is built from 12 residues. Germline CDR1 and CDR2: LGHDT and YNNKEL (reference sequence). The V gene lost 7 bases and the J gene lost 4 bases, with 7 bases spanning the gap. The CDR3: CASTRGTGELFF. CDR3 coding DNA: TGTGCCAGCACCCGGGGCACCGGGGAGCTGTTTTTT.

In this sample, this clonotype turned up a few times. The CDR3 nucleotides read TGTGCCAGCAGCCGGCAGGACAACTATGGCTACACCTTC. Protein product: CASSRQDNYGYTF. The chain is built from TRBV3-1 and TRBJ1-2; no reliable D call. The CDR3 consists of 13 residues. Germline V gene sequence: CDR1 LGHDT, CDR2 YNNKEL (reference sequence). The V and J ends lost 4 bases and 2 bases respectively, with 8 bases between them.

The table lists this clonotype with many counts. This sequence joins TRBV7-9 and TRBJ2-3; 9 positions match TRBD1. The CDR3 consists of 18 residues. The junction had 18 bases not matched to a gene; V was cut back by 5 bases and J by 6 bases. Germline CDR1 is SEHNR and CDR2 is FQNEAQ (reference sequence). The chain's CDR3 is CASSLTPGQGPFSDTQYF. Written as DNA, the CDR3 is TGTGCCAGCAGCCTGACCCCGGGACAGGGTCCGTTTAGCGATACGCAGTATTTT.

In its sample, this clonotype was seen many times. The CDR3 DNA reads TGCAGTGCTGAAGGATTCGGGACACTCCAAGAGACCCAGTACTTC. Translation gives CSAEGFGTLQETQYF. The rearrangement links TRBV20-1 to TRBJ2-5, with D tentatively TRBD1 (6 bases). V lost 5 bases, J lost 1 base, and 17 bases lay in between. CDR3 length: 15 amino acids. In germline, CDR1 is DFQATT, CDR2 SNEGSKA (reference sequence).

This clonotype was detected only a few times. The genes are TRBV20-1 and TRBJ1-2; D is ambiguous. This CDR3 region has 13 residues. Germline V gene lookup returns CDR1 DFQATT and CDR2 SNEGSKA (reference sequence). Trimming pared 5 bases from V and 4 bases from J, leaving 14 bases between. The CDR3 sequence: CSAPWTDVYGYTF. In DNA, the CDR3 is TGCAGTGCTCCTTGGACTGATGTCTATGGCTACACCTTC.

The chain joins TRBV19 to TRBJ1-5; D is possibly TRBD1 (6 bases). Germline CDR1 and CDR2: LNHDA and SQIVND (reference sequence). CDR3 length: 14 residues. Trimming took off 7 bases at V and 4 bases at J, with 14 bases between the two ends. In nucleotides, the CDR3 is TGTGCCAGTACAGGGGCGGGCAGAAATCAGCCCCAGCATTTT. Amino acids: CASTGAGRNQPQHF.

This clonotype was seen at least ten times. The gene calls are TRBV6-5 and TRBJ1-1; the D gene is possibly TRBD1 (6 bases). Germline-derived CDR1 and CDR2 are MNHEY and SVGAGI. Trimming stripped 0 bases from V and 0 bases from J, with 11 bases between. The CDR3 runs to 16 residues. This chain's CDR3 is CASSYSRGAMNTEAFF. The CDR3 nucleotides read TGTGCCAGCAGTTACTCGCGGGGGGCAATGAACACTGAAGCTTTCTTT.

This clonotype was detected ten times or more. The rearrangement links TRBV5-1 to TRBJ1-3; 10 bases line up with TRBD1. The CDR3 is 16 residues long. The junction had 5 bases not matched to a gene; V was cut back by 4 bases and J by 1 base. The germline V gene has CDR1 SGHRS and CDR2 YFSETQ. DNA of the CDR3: TGCGCCAGCAGCACCGGGACAGGGGAATCTGGAAACACCATATATTTT. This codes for CASSTGTGESGNTIYF.

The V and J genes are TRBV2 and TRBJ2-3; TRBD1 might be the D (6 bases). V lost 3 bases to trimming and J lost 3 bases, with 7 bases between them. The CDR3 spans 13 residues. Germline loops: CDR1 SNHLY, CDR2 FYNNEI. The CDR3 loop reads CASSEQGTDTQYF. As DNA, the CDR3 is TGTGCCAGCAGTGAGCAGGGGACAGATACGCAGTATTTT.